This T cell receptor (beta chain) was captured in a study of CXCR3-negative and CXCR3-positive naive CD8 T cells. Comment on this clonotype: Antigen unknown.

This CDR3 is 13 amino acids long. CDR1 and CDR2 (germline): SEHNR, FQNEAQ (reference sequence). Study findings and constraints: Against CXCR3-negative naive cells, CXCR3-positive naive cells showed more hydrophobic TRB CDR3s.

UMI-tagged TRB cDNA libraries were built via 5' RACE. One entry per CDR3 protein, without DNA, is what TCRdb gives after re-calling the 5' RACE reads. Listed are over 100,000 distinct CDR3 sequences; 0.41% falls within the top ten. The genes are TRBV7-9 and TRBJ1-2; TCRdb's assignment of TRBD1 cannot be checked, as there is no DNA. The receptor was isolated from a human donor in good health. Some clones in this sample may be carry-over from other donors' samples. The specimen sequenced was naive CXCR3+ CD8+ T cells from blood. Sample subset: CD45RO-CCR7+CD27+CD95- naive CD8+ T cells expressing CXCR3 (TNR3+). The CDR3 here is CASSFGRNYGYTF.